This T cell receptor beta chain is from a study of blood T cells in healthy people across ages. Study details: About one barcoded TCR beta cDNA was captured per two T cells.

The table lists this clonotype with a few counts. Germline trimming cut 6 bases from V and 3 bases from J; bases unmatched to any gene: 7. CDR3 length: 14 residues. Germline lookup yields CDR1 DFQATT and CDR2 SNEGSKA (reference sequence). For the second PCR, which ran for 7 to 11 cycles, a sample-barcoded 5' primer and a J-beta primer mix were used. TCRdb used MiXCR to reprocess the 5' RACE reads, holding one entry per CDR3 protein. Of roughly 790,000 distinct CDR3 sequences listed, roughly 47% were seen once; the top ten hold 20% to 25%. The sequence was collected from a woman aged 60-70 years in good health. The material sequenced was blood. The chain links TRBV20-1 to TRBJ2-3; 9 positions agree with TRBD1. The CDR3 loop reads CSALNRGRTDTQYF. The CDR3 DNA sequence: TGCAGTGCCTTAAACAGGGGGCGTACAGATACGCAGTATTTT.